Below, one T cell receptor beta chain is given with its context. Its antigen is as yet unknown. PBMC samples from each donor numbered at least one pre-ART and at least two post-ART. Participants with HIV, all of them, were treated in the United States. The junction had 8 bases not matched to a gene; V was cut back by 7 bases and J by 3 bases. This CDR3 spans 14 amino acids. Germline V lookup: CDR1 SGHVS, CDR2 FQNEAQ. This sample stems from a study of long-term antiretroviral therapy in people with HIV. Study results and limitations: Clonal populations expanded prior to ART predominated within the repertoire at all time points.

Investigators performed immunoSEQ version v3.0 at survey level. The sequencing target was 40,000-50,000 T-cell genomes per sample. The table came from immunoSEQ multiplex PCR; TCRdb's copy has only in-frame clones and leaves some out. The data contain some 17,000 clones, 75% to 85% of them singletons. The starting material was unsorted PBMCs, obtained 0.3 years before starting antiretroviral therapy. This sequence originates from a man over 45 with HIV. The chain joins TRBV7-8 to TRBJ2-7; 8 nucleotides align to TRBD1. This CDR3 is CASKVKTGVYEQYF. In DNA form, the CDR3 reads TGTGCCAGCAAGGTGAAGACAGGGGTCTACGAGCAGTACTTC.